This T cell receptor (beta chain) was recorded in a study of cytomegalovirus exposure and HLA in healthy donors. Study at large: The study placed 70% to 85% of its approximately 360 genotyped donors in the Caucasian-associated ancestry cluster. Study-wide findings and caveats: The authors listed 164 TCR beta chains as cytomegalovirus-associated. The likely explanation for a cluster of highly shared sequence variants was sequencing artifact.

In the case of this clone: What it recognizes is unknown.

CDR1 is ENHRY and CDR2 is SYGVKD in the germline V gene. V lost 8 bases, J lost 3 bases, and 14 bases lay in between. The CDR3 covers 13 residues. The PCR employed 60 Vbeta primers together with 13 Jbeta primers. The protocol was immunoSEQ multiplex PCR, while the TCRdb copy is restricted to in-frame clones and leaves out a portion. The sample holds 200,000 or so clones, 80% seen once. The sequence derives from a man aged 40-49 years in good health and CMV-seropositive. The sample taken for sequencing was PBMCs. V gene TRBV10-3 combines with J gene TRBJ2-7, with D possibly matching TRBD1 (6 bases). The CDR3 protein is CAIGTSGIYEQYF. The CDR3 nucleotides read TGTGCCATCGGGACATCGGGTATCTACGAGCAGTACTTC.